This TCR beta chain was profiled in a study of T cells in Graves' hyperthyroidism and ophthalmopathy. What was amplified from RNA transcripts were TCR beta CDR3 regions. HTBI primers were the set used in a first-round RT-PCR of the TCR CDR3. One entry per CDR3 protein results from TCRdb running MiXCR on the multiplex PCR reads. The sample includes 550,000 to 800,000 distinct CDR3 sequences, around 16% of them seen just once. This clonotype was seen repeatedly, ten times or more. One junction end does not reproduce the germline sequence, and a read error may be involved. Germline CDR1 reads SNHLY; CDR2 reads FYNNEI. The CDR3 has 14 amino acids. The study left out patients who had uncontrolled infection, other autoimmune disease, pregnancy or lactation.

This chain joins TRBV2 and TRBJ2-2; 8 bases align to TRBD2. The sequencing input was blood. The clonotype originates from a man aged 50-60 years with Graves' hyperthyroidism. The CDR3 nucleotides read TGTGCCAGCAATGAAAAGCGGGAGACCGGGGAGCTGTTTTTT. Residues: CASNEKRETGELFF.